This T cell receptor (beta chain) emerged from a study of siplizumab effects on memory and regulatory T cells. The repertoire was sequenced with immunoSEQ multiplex PCR; TCRdb's copy has only in-frame clones and lacks some. The sample holds about 94,000 clones, approximately 95% seen once. Per the germline V gene, CDR1 is LNHDA and CDR2 is SQIVND (reference sequence). The CDR3 is made up of 16 amino acids. Trimming stripped 2 bases from V and 0 bases from J, with 12 bases between. The sample comprised non-Treg CD4+ T cells sorted from blood. The chain has TRBV19 and TRBJ2-3; tentatively, D is TRBD2 (6 bases). This TCR derives from a human donor in good health. The CDR3: CASSIFGGVSTDTQYF. The CDR3 coding sequence is TGTGCCAGTAGTATATTCGGGGGTGTGAGCACAGATACGCAGTATTTT.